The T cell receptor (beta chain) under discussion was sequenced for a study of cytomegalovirus exposure and HLA in healthy donors. V lost 4 bases to trimming and J lost 0 bases, with 13 bases between them. CDR1 ENHRY and CDR2 SYGVKD come from the germline V gene. This CDR3 has 15 amino acids. The table came from immunoSEQ multiplex PCR; TCRdb's copy has only in-frame clones and leaves some out. In the table there are 150,000 to 200,000 clones, roughly 86% of which are singletons. Material for sequencing was PBMCs. The V call is TRBV10-3, the J call TRBJ2-7; the D gene is possibly TRBD2 (6 bases). This receptor was identified in a woman aged 18-29 years in good health and CMV-seronegative. The CDR3 coding sequence is TGTGCCATCAGTGCCCTAGCGCCAGACTCCTACGAGCAGTACTTC. Protein product: CAISALAPDSYEQYF.